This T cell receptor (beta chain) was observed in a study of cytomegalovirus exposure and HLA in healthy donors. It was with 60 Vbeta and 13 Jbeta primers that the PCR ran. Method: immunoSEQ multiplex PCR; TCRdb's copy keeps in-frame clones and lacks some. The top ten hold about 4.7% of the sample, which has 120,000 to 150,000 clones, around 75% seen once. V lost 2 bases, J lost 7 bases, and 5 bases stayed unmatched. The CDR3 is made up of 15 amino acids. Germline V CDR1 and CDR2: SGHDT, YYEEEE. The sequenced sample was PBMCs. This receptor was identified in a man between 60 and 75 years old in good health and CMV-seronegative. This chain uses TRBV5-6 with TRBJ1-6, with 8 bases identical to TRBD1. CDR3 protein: CASSLDRGVNSPLHF. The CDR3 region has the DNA TGTGCCAGCAGCTTAGACAGGGGAGTCAATTCACCCCTCCACTTT.